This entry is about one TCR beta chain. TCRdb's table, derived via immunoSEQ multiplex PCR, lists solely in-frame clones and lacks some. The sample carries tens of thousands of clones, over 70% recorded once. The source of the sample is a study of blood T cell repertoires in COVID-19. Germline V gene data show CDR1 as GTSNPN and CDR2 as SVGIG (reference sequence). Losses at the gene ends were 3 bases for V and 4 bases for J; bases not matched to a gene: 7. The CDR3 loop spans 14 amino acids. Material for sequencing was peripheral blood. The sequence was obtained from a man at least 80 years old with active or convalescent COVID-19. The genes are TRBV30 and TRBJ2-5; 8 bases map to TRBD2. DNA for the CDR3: TGTGCCTGGAGCCCAGCGGGAGCTCTAGAGACCCAGTACTTC. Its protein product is CAWSPAGALETQYF.